A selection of T cell receptor beta chains follows, all from one sample in a study of blood T cell repertoires in COVID-19. Here immunoSEQ multiplex PCR was the method, and the copy in TCRdb shows in-frame clones only, minus some. Among about 76,000 clones, 70% to 80% were seen once, and the ten largest hold 15%. Sample: peripheral blood. These receptors all stem from a human donor in a cohort sampled during active COVID-19. Each CDR3 is given with its conserved first and last residue. Fields, in order: V gene, clone size, J gene, D gene, CDR3 protein, CDR3 DNA. A D gene is named only where the DNA matches it firmly. Not every row has a clone size; where given, it reads once, few, many or a size class.

TRBV27	.	TRBJ1-4	.	CASGFQGLGNEKLFF	TGTGCCAGCGGCTTTCAGGGTTTAGGTAATGAAAAACTGTTTTTT
TRBV18	.	TRBJ2-7	.	CASSPGLVWDEQYF	TGTGCCAGCTCACCAGGGCTGGTCTGGGACGAGCAGTACTTC
TRBV24-1	.	TRBJ2-7	.	CATSDFEMPGVYEQYF	TGTGCCACCAGTGATTTTGAAATGCCAGGGGTGTACGAGCAGTACTTC
TRBV5-1	.	TRBJ2-7	TRBD1	CASSQGQGRYYEQYF	TGCGCCAGCAGCCAGGGACAGGGGAGGTACTACGAGCAGTACTTC
TRBV23-1	.	TRBJ1-2	.	CASSQSGQGKLWHTF	TGCGCCAGCAGTCAATCTGGTCAGGGTAAACTATGGCACACCTTC
TRBV18	.	TRBJ2-7	TRBD2	CASSPVAGYEQYF	TGTGCCAGCTCACCGGTAGCGGGCTACGAGCAGTACTTC
TRBV12-5	once	TRBJ2-3	.	CASGLGGGGTDTQYF	TGTGCTAGTGGTTTGGGAGGGGGAGGCACAGATACGCAGTATTTT
TRBV11-3	few	TRBJ2-3	.	CASSPRSGSSDTQYF	TGTGCCAGCAGCCCCCGGAGTGGAAGTTCAGATACGCAGTATTTT
TRBV7-9	once	TRBJ2-1	TRBD2	CASSLGWTSDYNEQFF	TGTGCCAGCAGCTTAGGTTGGACTAGCGACTACAATGAGCAGTTCTTC
TRBV11-1	.	TRBJ2-7	.	CASSTSYEQYF	TGTGCCAGCAGTACTTCTTACGAGCAGTACTTC
TRBV2	few	TRBJ1-6	.	CASSAQLAAYNSPLHF	TGTGCCAGCAGTGCCCAATTGGCGGCCTATAATTCACCCCTCCACTTT
TRBV7-6	.	TRBJ2-7	TRBD1	CASSLGRGTPYEQYF	TGTGCCAGCAGCTTAGGCAGGGGGACCCCCTACGAGCAGTACTTC
TRBV4-1	.	TRBJ2-4	TRBD2	CASSQEVAGRNIQYF	TGCGCCAGCAGCCAAGAGGTAGCGGGGAGAAACATTCAGTACTTC
TRBV9	.	TRBJ1-4	.	CASSVGMQGNEKLFF	TGTGCCAGCAGCGTAGGTATGCAGGGAAATGAAAAACTGTTTTTT
TRBV6-4	.	TRBJ1-6	.	CASSELSSYNSPLHF	TGTGCCAGCAGTGAGTTGAGCTCCTATAATTCACCCCTCCACTTT
TRBV9	.	TRBJ2-3	.	CASSDRRRPQSGEPDTQYF	TGTGCCAGCAGCGATAGACGTCGCCCTCAGTCGGGGGAACCAGATACGCAGTATTTT
TRBV5-1	.	TRBJ2-5	TRBD2	CASSIAGTSSETQYF	TGCGCCAGCAGCATAGCCGGGACTAGCTCTGAGACCCAGTACTTC
TRBV10-2	few	TRBJ2-1	TRBD2	CASSRTSGNHNEQFF	TGCGCCAGCTCCAGAACTAGCGGGAACCACAATGAGCAGTTCTTC
TRBV6-2/TRBV6-3	.	TRBJ2-2	.	CASSYSPPRGELFF	TGTGCCAGCAGTTACTCTCCACCCAGGGGGGAGCTGTTTTTT
TRBV28	.	TRBJ2-7	TRBD2	CASSSSGKGRKYF	TGTGCCAGCAGTTCTAGCGGGAAAGGGAGGAAGTACTTC
TRBV18	.	TRBJ1-6	TRBD1	CASSPDREPPPLHF	TGTGCCAGCTCACCCGACAGGGAGCCCCCACCCCTCCACTTT
TRBV11-3	.	TRBJ2-1	TRBD2	CASSSRPGLAGGGEQFF	TGTGCCAGCAGCTCCAGGCCGGGACTAGCGGGAGGGGGTGAACAGTTCTTC
TRBV11-2	.	TRBJ2-2	TRBD2	CASMGGLQTGELFF	TGTGCCAGCATGGGGGGGTTGCAGACCGGGGAGCTGTTTTTT
TRBV6-5	.	TRBJ2-7	TRBD2	CASSYQGTSGYEQYF	TGTGCCAGCAGTTACCAGGGGACTAGCGGCTACGAGCAGTACTTC
TRBV29-1	.	TRBJ2-7	TRBD1	CSVVTGEPPHEQYF	TGCAGCGTAGTGACAGGGGAGCCTCCCCACGAGCAGTACTTC
TRBV5-1	.	TRBJ1-5	.	CASSSGSDQPQHF	TGCGCCAGCAGCTCCGGGAGTGATCAGCCCCAGCATTTT